Below, one T cell receptor beta chain is given with its context. Its cognate antigen is unknown. Measured with immunoSEQ multiplex PCR; TCRdb has only the in-frame clones, and not every one. The sample contains some 1.1 million clones, approximately 80% of which appear only once. The data were taken from a study of shared clonotypes between healthy human individuals. Study-wide findings and caveats: Clonotypes shared by all four sorted-subset donors had higher generation probabilities than non-shared clonotypes.

CDR1 and CDR2 from the germline V gene are SGHNT and YYREEE (reference sequence). V lost 3 bases, J lost 1 base, and 4 bases stayed unmatched. The CDR3 spans 16 residues. V is TRBV5-4 and J is TRBJ2-2; 9 bases fit TRBD2. This TCR derives from a young man in good health. Some clones in this sample may be carry-over from other donors' samples. Sequencing input: memory CD4+ T cells from PBMCs. Subset meaning: CD45RA-negative fraction. The CDR3 spells CASSSKLAGNTGELFF. In DNA form, the CDR3 reads TGTGCCAGCAGCTCAAAACTAGCGGGGAACACCGGGGAGCTGTTTTTT.